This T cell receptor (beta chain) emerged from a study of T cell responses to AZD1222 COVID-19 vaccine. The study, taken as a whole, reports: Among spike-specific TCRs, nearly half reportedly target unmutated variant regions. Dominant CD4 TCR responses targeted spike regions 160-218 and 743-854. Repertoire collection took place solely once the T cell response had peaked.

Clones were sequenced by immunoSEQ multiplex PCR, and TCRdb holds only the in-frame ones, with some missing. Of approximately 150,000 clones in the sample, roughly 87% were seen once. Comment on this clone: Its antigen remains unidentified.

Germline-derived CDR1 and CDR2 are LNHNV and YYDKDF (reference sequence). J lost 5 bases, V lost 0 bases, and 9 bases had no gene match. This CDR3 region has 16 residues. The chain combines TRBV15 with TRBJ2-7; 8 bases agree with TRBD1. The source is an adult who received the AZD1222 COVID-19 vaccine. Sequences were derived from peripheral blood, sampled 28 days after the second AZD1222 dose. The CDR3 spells CATSRDRTGLRNEQYF. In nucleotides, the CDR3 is TGTGCCACCAGCAGAGATCGGACAGGGCTGAGGAACGAGCAGTACTTC.